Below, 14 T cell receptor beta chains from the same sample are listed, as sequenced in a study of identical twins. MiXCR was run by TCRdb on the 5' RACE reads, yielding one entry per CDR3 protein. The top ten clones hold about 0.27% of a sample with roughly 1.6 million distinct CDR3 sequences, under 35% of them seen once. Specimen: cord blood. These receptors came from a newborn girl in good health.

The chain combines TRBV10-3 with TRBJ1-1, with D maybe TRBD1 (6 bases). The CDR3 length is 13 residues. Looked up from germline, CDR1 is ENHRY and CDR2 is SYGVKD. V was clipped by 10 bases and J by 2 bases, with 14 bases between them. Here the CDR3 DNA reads TGTGCCACCACCCAGGGGCTCAACACTGAAGCTTTCTTT. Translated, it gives CATTQGLNTEAFF.

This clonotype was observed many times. The CDR3 here is CASGGADTQYF. The CDR3, as DNA: TGTGCCTCTGGGGGCGCAGATACGCAGTATTTT. The chain combines TRBV2 with TRBJ2-3, with D possibly TRBD1 on 6 matching bases. Trimming stripped 11 bases from V and 4 bases from J, with 10 bases between. The germline gives CDR1 SNHLY, CDR2 FYNNEI. CDR3 length: 11 residues.

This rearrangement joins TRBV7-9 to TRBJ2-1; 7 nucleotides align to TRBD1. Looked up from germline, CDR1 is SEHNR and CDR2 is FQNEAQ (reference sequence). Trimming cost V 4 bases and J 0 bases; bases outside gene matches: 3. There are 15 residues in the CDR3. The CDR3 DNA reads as TGTGCCAGCAGCTGGGGACAGACCTCCTACAATGAGCAGTTCTTC. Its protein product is CASSWGQTSYNEQFF.

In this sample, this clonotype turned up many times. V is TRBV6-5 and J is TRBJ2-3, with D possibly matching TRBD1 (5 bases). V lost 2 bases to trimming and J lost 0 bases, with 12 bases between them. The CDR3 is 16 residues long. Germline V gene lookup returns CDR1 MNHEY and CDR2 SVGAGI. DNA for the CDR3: TGTGCCAGCAGTTACGTTGGGTACAGGAGCACAGATACGCAGTATTTT. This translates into CASSYVGYRSTDTQYF.

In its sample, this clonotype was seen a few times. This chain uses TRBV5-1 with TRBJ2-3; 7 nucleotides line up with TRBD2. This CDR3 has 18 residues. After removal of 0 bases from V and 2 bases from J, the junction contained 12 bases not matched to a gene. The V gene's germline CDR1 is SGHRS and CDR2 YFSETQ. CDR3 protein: CASSLVFRGGSFTDTQYF. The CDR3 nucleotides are TGCGCCAGCAGCTTGGTCTTTAGGGGAGGGTCCTTCACAGATACGCAGTATTTT.

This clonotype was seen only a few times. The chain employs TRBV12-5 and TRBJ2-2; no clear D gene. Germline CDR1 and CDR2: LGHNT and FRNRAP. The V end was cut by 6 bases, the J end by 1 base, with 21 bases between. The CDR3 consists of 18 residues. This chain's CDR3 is CASGLHPPLAGNTGELFF. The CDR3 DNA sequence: TGTGCTAGTGGGCTCCACCCTCCCTTAGCAGGGAACACCGGGGAGCTGTTTTTT.

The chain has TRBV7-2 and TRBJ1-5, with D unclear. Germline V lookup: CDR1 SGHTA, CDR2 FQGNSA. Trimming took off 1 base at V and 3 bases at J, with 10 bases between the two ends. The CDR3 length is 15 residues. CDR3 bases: TGTGCCAGCAGCTTAGACCCCGGACCCAATCAGCCCCAGCATTTT. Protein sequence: CASSLDPGPNQPQHF.

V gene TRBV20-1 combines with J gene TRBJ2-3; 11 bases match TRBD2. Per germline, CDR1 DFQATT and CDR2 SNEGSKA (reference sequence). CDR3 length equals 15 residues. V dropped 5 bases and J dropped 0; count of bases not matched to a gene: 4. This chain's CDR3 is CSAQTSGVSTDTQYF. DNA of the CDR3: TGCAGTGCTCAGACTAGCGGGGTTAGCACAGATACGCAGTATTTT.

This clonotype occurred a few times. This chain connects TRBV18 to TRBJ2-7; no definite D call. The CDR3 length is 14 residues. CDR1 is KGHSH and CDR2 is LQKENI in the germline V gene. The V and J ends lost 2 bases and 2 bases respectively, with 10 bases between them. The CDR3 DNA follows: TGTGCCAGCTCACCAAGGGCCAGACCCTACGAGCAGTACTTC. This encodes CASSPRARPYEQYF. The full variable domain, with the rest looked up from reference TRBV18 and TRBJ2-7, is NAGVMQNPRHLVRRRGQEARLRCSPMKGHSHVYWYRQLPEEGLKFMVYLQKENIIDESGMPKERFSAEFPKEGPSILRIQQVVRGDSAAYFCASSPRARPYEQYFGPGTRLTVT.

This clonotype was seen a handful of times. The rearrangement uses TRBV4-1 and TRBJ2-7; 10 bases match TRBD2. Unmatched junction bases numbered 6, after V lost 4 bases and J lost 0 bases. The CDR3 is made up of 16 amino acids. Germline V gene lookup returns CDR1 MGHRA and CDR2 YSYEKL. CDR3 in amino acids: CASSPWGLALSYEQYF. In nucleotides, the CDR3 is TGCGCCAGCAGCCCCTGGGGACTAGCGCTCTCCTACGAGCAGTACTTC.

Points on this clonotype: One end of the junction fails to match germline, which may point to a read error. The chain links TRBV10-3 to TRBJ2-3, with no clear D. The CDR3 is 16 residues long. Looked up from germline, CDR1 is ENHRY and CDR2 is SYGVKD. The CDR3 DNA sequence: TGTGCCATCAGCGAGTTGATGTTAAGCGTCACAGATACGCAGTATTTT. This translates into CAISELMLSVTDTQYF.

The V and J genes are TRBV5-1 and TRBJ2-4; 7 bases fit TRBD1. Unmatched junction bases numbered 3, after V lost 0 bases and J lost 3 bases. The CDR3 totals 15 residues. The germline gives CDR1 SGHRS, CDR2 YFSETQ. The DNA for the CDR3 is TGCGCCAGCAGCTTGGGGCCAGGGGGCAAAAACATTCAGTACTTC. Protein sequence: CASSLGPGGKNIQYF.

The CDR3 region has the DNA TGCGCCAGCAGCCGAGGGGGACTAGCGGGGGGAGTACGGAGCTCCTACAATGAGCAGTTCTTC. Amino acid sequence: CASSRGGLAGGVRSSYNEQFF. This chain connects TRBV4-1 to TRBJ2-1, with 15 bases identical to TRBD2. CDR1 is MGHRA, CDR2 YSYEKL, per germline. The CDR3 is 21 amino acids. V lost 4 bases and J lost 0; bases outside the gene matches: 13.

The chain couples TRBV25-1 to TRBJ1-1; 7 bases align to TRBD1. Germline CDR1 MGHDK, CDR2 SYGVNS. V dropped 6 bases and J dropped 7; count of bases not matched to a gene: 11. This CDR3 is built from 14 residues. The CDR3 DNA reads TGTGCCAGCAGGACGGACAGGATTAACGATGAAGCTTTCTTT. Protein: CASRTDRINDEAFF.